This T cell receptor (beta chain) derives from a study of post-analysis software for immune sequencing data. Study-wide background: Patients with relapsing-remitting, secondary progressive and progressive-relapsing multiple sclerosis courses were all represented. General observations from the study: Multiple sclerosis patients had significantly lower normalized Chao1 diversity than controls. Patients had higher frequencies than controls of five or six TRBV segments, including TRBV5-6, TRBV5-1 and TRBV20-1. Strong same-batch co-clustering of samples appeared with F measure clustering.

Trimming removed 1 base from V and 8 bases from J, with 14 bases in between. CDR3 size: 15 residues. TCR beta libraries were prepared from cDNA with unique molecular identifiers. Input amounts of roughly 1 to 10 million T cells were used. These gave roughly 0.5 million cDNA molecules, so each molecule approximated one T cell. TCRdb ran MiXCR on the PCR reads and lists one entry per CDR3 protein. Here the sample spans roughly 600,000 distinct CDR3 sequences, around 40% being singletons. Only a few counts were recorded for this clonotype. Its cognate antigen is unknown. Source material: blood. The origin of this receptor is a girl under 18 with multiple sclerosis. This chain links TRBV12-3 or TRBV12-4 with TRBJ1-4, with D possibly matching TRBD1 (6 bases). Here the CDR3 DNA reads TGTGCCAGCAGTTTAGTTTCAGGGGTCAGGGAAAAACTGTTTTTT. Translating gives CASSLVSGVREKLFF.